The 17 T cell receptor beta chains reported below all come from one sample, sequenced in a study of breast tumors, draining lymph nodes, adjacent tissues (dated by TCRdb to the mid-2010s). Libraries were constructed by multiplex PCR. This sample was sequenced with an Illumina HiSeq 2000. TCRdb applied fastp at Q25 and MiXCR to the public reads, then kept only in-frame beta chains. Rows matching on CDR3 protein sequence are summarized as one entry with the most common DNA and genes. This sample holds about 22,000 distinct CDR3 sequences; 58% were observed only once. Over 11% of the sample is in the top ten clones. The sequenced sample was breast tumor tissue. The source is a female donor with breast cancer. Some clones in this sample may be carry-over from other donors' samples.

Comment on this clonotype: The junction shows a germline mismatch at one end, possibly a read error. V usage is TRBV7-2 and J usage is TRBJ2-7; 10 bases line up with TRBD1. Per germline, CDR1 SGHTA and CDR2 FQGNSA. The length of the CDR3 is 14 residues. The CDR3 DNA sequence: TGTGTCAGCAGCTTGGGGACAGGGGCCTACGAGCAGTACTTC. Its translation is CVSSLGTGAYEQYF.

This clonotype was observed many times. The chain is built from TRBV10-3 and TRBJ2-5; 9 bases fit TRBD2. CDR3 size: 13 residues. Per germline, CDR1 ENHRY and CDR2 SYGVKD. With 4 bases clipped from V and 5 bases from J, the junction kept 2 bases outside the gene matches. The CDR3 is CAISASGGETQYF. As DNA, the CDR3 is TGTGCCATCAGTGCCAGCGGGGGGGAGACCCAGTACTTC.

This clonotype occurred many times. The chain joins TRBV20-1 to TRBJ2-4; 9 positions agree with TRBD2. The CDR3 runs 14 residues. Per the germline V gene, CDR1 is DFQATT and CDR2 is SNEGSKA (reference sequence). V was pared by 5 bases and J by 3 bases, with 5 bases of the junction left unmatched. The CDR3 reads CSAPTSGIKNIQYF. Written as DNA, the CDR3 is TGCAGTGCTCCGACTAGCGGCATCAAAAACATTCAGTACTTC.

This clonotype came up many times. This sequence joins TRBV6-1 and TRBJ1-2; 7 nucleotides align to TRBD1. V shed 7 bases, J shed 2 bases, and the junction held 4 bases outside the gene matches. Germline CDR1 reads MNHNS; CDR2 reads SASEGT. The CDR3 has 13 residues. CDR3 in DNA: TGTGCCAGCATTCTGGACAGGAACTATGGCTACACCTTC. Its translation is CASILDRNYGYTF.

This clonotype was found many times. The chain has TRBV24-1 and TRBJ1-4, with D uncertain. The V gene lost 10 bases and the J gene lost 8 bases, with 10 bases spanning the gap. This CDR3 has 11 amino acids. Per the germline V gene, CDR1 is KGHDR and CDR2 is SFDVKD. DNA of the CDR3: TGTGCCACAACTGAAGGGGAAAAACTGTTTTTT. This gives the protein CATTEGEKLFF.

This clonotype was seen just once. This rearrangement joins TRBV9 to TRBJ2-6; D gene uncertain. This CDR3 comprises 16 residues. Trimming pared 0 bases from V and 0 bases from J, leaving 7 bases between. Germline V gene lookup returns CDR1 SGDLS and CDR2 YYNGEE. The DNA of the CDR3 is TGTGCCAGCAGCGTAGGCGAGCACTCTGGGGCCAACGTCCTGACTTTC. It is translated as CASSVGEHSGANVLTF.

This clonotype was observed a handful of times. The chain links TRBV28 to TRBJ1-1, with D uncertain. CDR1 is MDHEN, CDR2 SYDVKM, per germline. This CDR3 contains 14 residues. Trimming cost V 8 bases and J 0 bases, with 13 bases left between them. CDR3 residues: CASESGPMNTEAFF. In nucleotides, the CDR3 is TGTGCCAGCGAGTCCGGGCCAATGAACACTGAAGCTTTCTTT.

The DNA of the CDR3 is TGTGCCATCAGTGAGTCGAGGTGGGATGGCTACACCTTC. It is translated as CAISESRWDGYTF. V gene TRBV10-3 combines with J gene TRBJ1-2, with D uncertain. Germline assignment: CDR1 ENHRY and CDR2 SYGVKD. This CDR3 comprises 13 residues. V lost 0 bases to trimming and J lost 6 bases, with 8 bases between them.

The chain joins TRBV2 to TRBJ2-3; D is unclear. V was pared by 3 bases and J by 2 bases, with 9 bases between. The germline CDR1 and CDR2 sequences are SNHLY and FYNNEI. This CDR3 comprises 14 residues. CDR3: CASSEPPYTDTQYF. DNA of the CDR3: TGTGCCAGCAGTGAGCCGCCGTACACAGATACGCAGTATTTT.

V usage is TRBV10-2 and J usage is TRBJ2-7, with TRBD1 identical over 9 bases. Looked up from germline, CDR1 is WSHSY and CDR2 is SAAADI. This CDR3 spans 13 amino acids. The trim removed 6 bases at V and 3 bases at J, leaving 3 bases unmatched. CDR3 DNA: TGCGCCAGCAGAATGACAGGGGGCTACGAGCAGTACTTC. The encoded protein is CASRMTGGYEQYF.

This chain uses TRBV12-5 with TRBJ2-2; D possibly corresponds to TRBD1 (6 bases). Germline V gene lookup returns CDR1 LGHNT and CDR2 FRNRAP. V shed 6 bases and J shed 0 bases, with 20 bases lying between them. CDR3 length: 18 amino acids. The CDR3 sequence: CASGPRGSGDANTGELFF. CDR3 sequence (DNA): TGTGCTAGTGGCCCTAGGGGGAGCGGAGACGCGAACACCGGGGAGCTGTTTTTT.

The chain carries TRBV7-3 and TRBJ1-4, with D possibly matching TRBD1 (5 bases). The CDR3 length is 14 residues. Germline-derived CDR1 and CDR2 are SGHTA and FQGTGA. With 5 bases removed from V and 5 bases from J, the gap between germline ends came to 12 bases. CDR3 region: CASSHRKGNEKLFF. CDR3 sequence (DNA): TGTGCCAGCAGCCACAGGAAGGGGAATGAAAAACTGTTTTTT.

For this clonotype: Its ends do not fully match the called genes, so a read error is possible. The chain employs TRBV7-2 and TRBJ1-2, with D unclear. In germline, CDR1 is SGHTA, CDR2 FQGNSA. The CDR3 totals 13 residues. The CDR3 here is CASSPGLPAFYAF. The CDR3 DNA follows: TGTGCCAGCAGCCCGGGGTTGCCGGCCTTCTACGCCTTC.

The rearrangement links TRBV20-1 to TRBJ1-2; D not certain. This CDR3 is built from 13 residues. Between the trimmed V and J ends, which lost 3 bases and 3 bases, there was a span of 11 bases. Germline lookup yields CDR1 DFQATT and CDR2 SNEGSKA (reference sequence). The chain's CDR3 is CSASVLAHYGYTF. The CDR3 DNA is TGCAGTGCTAGTGTTCTTGCTCACTATGGCTACACCTTC.

The CDR3 nucleotides read TGTGCCAGCAGTGACAGGCCGATCACCGGGGAGCTGTTTTTT. This gives the protein CASSDRPITGELFF. V usage is TRBV2 and J usage is TRBJ2-2; D is unclear. The CDR3 runs to 14 residues. Trimming removed 3 bases from V and 4 bases from J, with 9 bases in between. CDR1 is SNHLY and CDR2 is FYNNEI in the germline V gene. The full variable domain, rest sourced from reference TRBV2 and TRBJ2-2, is EPEVTQTPSHQVTQMGQEVILRCVPISNHLYFYWYRQILGQKVEFLVSFYNNEISEKSEIFDDQFSVERPDGSNFTLKIRSTKLEDSAMYFCASSDRPITGELFFGEGSRLTVL.

The gene calls are TRBV7-8 and TRBJ2-7, with D maybe TRBD1 (5 bases). This CDR3 is 15 amino acids long. The V end was cut by 0 bases, the J end by 0 bases, with 9 bases between. The germline V gene has CDR1 SGHVS and CDR2 FQNEAQ. Here the CDR3 reads CASSLAAGLSYEQYF. CDR3 coding DNA: TGTGCCAGCAGCTTAGCGGCAGGGCTCTCCTACGAGCAGTACTTC.

The chain couples TRBV20-1 to TRBJ2-1; possibly TRBD2 for D (5 bases). The V and J ends lost 2 bases and 1 base respectively, with 12 bases between them. The V gene's germline CDR1 is DFQATT and CDR2 SNEGSKA (reference sequence). This CDR3 is built from 15 residues. The CDR3 reads CSARFSESSYNEQFF. CDR3 in DNA: TGCAGTGCTAGATTTAGCGAGTCGTCCTACAATGAGCAGTTCTTC.